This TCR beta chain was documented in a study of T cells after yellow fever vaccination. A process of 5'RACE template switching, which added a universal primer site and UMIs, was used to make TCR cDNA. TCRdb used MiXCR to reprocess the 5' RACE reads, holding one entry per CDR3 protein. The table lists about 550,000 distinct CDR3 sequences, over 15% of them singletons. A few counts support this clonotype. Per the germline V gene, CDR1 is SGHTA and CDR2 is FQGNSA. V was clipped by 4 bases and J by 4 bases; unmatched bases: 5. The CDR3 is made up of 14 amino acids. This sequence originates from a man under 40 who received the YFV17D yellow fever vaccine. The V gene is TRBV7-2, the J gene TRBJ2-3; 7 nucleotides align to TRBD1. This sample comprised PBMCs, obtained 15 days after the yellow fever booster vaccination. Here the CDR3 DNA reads TGTGCCAGCAGCTCGGACAGGTCATCAGATACGCAGTATTTT. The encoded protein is CASSSDRSSDTQYF.